Given below is one TCR beta chain in context. This CDR3 has 11 residues. Trimming took 7 bases from V and 16 from J, leaving 14 bases between them. In germline, CDR1 is SNHLY, CDR2 FYNNEI. This record belongs to a study of CD8+CD57+ T cells in acquired aplastic anemia. About the study: Healthy-donor CD4+ cells averaged about 10 million reads.

The use of genomic DNA as template underpinned the TCR beta VDJ and CDR3 profiling. TCRdb processed the reads anew with MiXCR; each CDR3 protein has one entry. Among about 110,000 distinct CDR3 sequences listed, around half were seen once. Source material: sorted CD4+, CD8+, or CD8+CD57+ T cells (not recorded which) from PBMCs. The chain employs TRBV2 and TRBJ1-6; D uncertain. This clonotype was obtained from a human donor in good health, serving as a control. The CDR3 nucleotides read TGTGCCAGCACCCTGGGTCCTCAACTCCACTTT. Its translation is CASTLGPQLHF.